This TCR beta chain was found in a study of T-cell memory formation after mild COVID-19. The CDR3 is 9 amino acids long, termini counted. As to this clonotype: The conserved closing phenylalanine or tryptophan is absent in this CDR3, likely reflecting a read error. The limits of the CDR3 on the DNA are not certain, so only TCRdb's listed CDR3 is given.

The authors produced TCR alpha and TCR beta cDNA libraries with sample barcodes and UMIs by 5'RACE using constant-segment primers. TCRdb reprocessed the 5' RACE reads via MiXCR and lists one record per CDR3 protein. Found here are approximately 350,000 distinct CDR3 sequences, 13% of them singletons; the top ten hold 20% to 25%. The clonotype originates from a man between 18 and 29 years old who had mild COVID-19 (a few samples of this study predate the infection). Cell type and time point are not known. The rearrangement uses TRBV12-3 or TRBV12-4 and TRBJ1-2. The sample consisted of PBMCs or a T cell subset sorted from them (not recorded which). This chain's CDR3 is CASSPNWHL.